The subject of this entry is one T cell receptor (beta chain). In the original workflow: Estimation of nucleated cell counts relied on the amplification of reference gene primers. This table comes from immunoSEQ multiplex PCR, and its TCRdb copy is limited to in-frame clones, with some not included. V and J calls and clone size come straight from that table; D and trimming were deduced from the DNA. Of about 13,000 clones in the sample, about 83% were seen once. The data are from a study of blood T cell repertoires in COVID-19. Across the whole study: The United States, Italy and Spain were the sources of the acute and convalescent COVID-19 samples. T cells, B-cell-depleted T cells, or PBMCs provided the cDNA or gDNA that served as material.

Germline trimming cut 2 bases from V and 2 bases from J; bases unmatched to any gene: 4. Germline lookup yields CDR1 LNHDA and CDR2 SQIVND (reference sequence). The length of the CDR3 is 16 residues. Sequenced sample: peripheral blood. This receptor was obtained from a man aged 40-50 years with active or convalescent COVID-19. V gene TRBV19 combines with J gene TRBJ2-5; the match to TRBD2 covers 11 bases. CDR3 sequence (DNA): TGTGCCAGTAGTATAACTAGCGGGGGCCAACAAGAGACCCAGTACTTC. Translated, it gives CASSITSGGQQETQYF. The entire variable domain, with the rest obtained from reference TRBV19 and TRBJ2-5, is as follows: DGGITQSPKYLFRKEGQNVTLSCEQNLNHDAMYWYRQDPGQGLRLIYYSQIVNDFQKGDIAEGYSVSREKKESFPLTVTSAQKNPTAFYLCASSITSGGQQETQYFGPGTRLLVL.